A single sample gave rise to the 4 T cell receptor beta chains below, sequenced in a study of cytomegalovirus exposure and HLA in healthy donors. Primers for the PCR totalled 60 Vbeta and 13 Jbeta. Generated by immunoSEQ multiplex PCR, the TCRdb table keeps only in-frame clones and is missing some. The data show under 150,000 clones, 60% to 85% seen once. Material: PBMCs. These receptors were taken from a male donor in good health and CMV-seronegative.

CDR3 nucleotide sequence: TGTGCCAGCAACAATGTGGGGGGACGCGAGCAGTACTTC. Its translation is CASNNVGGREQYF. The V call is TRBV4-2, the J call TRBJ2-7, with a tentative D call TRBD2 (6 bases). CDR1 is LGHNA, CDR2 YNFKEQ, per germline. The CDR3 spans 13 residues. The V and J ends lost 7 bases and 6 bases respectively, with 16 bases between them.

This chain links TRBV5-4 with TRBJ1-1; tentative D call: TRBD1 (5 bases). Germline V gene sequence: CDR1 SGHNT, CDR2 YYREEE (reference sequence). The germline V and J ends were trimmed by 2 bases and 0 bases, with 8 bases remaining between them. This CDR3 spans 14 amino acids. This chain's CDR3 is CASSFGQLNTEAFF. The CDR3, as DNA: TGTGCCAGCAGCTTCGGACAACTGAACACTGAAGCTTTCTTT.

The chain recombines TRBV29-1 with TRBJ2-1; 8 positions agree with TRBD1. In germline, CDR1 is SQVTM, CDR2 ANQGSEA. The CDR3 is made up of 13 amino acids. The V gene end was trimmed by 2 bases and the J gene end by 10 bases; junction bases not matched to a gene: 7. CDR3 bases: TGCAGCGTTGAATCGACAGGGGCCGGGGAGCAGTTCTTC. Protein product: CSVESTGAGEQFF.

J is TRBJ2-7 and V is TRBV7-8; 12 nucleotides match TRBD2. Looked up from germline, CDR1 is SGHVS and CDR2 is FQNEAQ. V lost 5 bases to trimming and J lost 0 bases; unmatched junction nucleotides: 2. The CDR3 spans 15 residues. CDR3 DNA: TGTGCCAGCAGCCGGACTAGCGGGGACTCCTACGAGCAGTACTTC. Its protein is CASSRTSGDSYEQYF.